Each of the 7 T cell receptor beta chains below was sequenced from the same sample in a study of blood T cell repertoires in COVID-19. TCRdb's copy holds only in-frame clones and misses some; the assay was immunoSEQ multiplex PCR. The table records a few hundred thousand clones, around nine tenths of them present only once. The sample consisted of PBMCs or T cells enriched from blood (not recorded which). The receptors were sampled from a woman aged 40 to 55 who had recovered from COVID-19.

The genes are TRBV27 and TRBJ2-2; D perhaps matches TRBD2 (5 bases). Germline V gives CDR1 MNHEY, CDR2 SMNVEV (reference sequence). V lost 6 bases, J lost 5 bases, and 13 bases lay in between. This CDR3 contains 14 residues. CDR3: CASRVGVRTGELFF. The CDR3 bases are TGTGCCAGCAGGGTGGGAGTTCGAACCGGGGAGCTGTTTTTT.

This clone showed up just once. The rearrangement links TRBV6-5 to TRBJ2-1, with TRBD2 as a possible D gene (6 bases). CDR1 and CDR2 (germline): MNHEY, SVGAGI. The CDR3 loop spans 13 amino acids. V was clipped by 8 bases and J by 8 bases, with 16 bases between them. CDR3 bases: TGTGCCAGCCGGGGGATCAGGAGTGATGAGCAGTTCTTC. This translates into CASRGIRSDEQFF.

The chain is built from TRBV4-3 and TRBJ2-5; TRBD2 might be the D (6 bases). The CDR3 covers 15 residues. Trimming took off 2 bases at V and 5 bases at J, with 15 bases between the two ends. Germline CDR1 LGHNA, CDR2 YSLEER. The DNA for the CDR3 is TGCGCCAGCAGCCAAAGTTTCGGGGGAGGCGAGACCCAGTACTTC. Amino acid sequence: CASSQSFGGGETQYF.

The CDR3: CASSLQGADYGYTF. Written as DNA, the CDR3 is TGTGCCAGCAGCTTACAGGGGGCGGACTATGGCTACACCTTC. V and J are TRBV7-2 and TRBJ1-2; 8 bases map to TRBD1. Germline lookup yields CDR1 SGHTA and CDR2 FQGNSA. This CDR3 has 14 amino acids. V lost 2 bases, J lost 3 bases, and 2 bases stayed unmatched.

This clone was seen only once. The chain uses TRBV5-1 and TRBJ2-1, with no clear D. The germline CDR1 and CDR2 sequences are SGHRS and YFSETQ. The CDR3 length is 12 residues. V lost 4 bases and J 8 bases, leaving 10 bases between the germline ends. The CDR3 loop reads CASSDHGDEQFF. The CDR3 DNA reads TGCGCCAGCAGCGATCACGGAGATGAGCAGTTCTTC.

The chain recombines TRBV15 with TRBJ2-2; 11 bases agree with TRBD1. With 2 bases clipped from V and 4 bases from J, the junction kept 3 bases outside the gene matches. The germline CDR1 and CDR2 sequences are LNHNV and YYDKDF (reference sequence). This CDR3 contains 16 residues. The CDR3 DNA follows: TGTGCCACCAGCAGACCGGGGACAGGGGGCACCGGGGAGCTGTTTTTT. Translating gives CATSRPGTGGTGELFF.

The genes are TRBV30 and TRBJ2-1; TRBD2 is a possible D gene (6 bases). The CDR3 is 16 residues long. V dropped 3 bases and J dropped 6 bases, with 21 bases sitting between them. Germline V gene sequence: CDR1 GTSNPN, CDR2 SVGIG (reference sequence). The CDR3 bases are TGTGCCTGGAGCCTTTTTTCGGGAGTTGTAGTCAATGAGCAGTTCTTC. Translating gives CAWSLFSGVVVNEQFF. Complete variable domain (other parts from reference TRBV30 and TRBJ2-1): SQTIHQWPATLVQPVGSPLSLECTVEGTSNPNLYWYRQAAGRGLQLLFYSVGIGQISSEVPQNLSASRPQDRQFILSSKKLLLSDSGFYLCAWSLFSGVVVNEQFFGPGTRLTVL.